This T cell receptor beta chain appears in the sequencing data of a study of T-cell reconstitution after alpha-beta-depleted transplantation in children. This clonotype was recorded a few times. The CDR3 is made up of 14 amino acids. Between the trimmed V and J ends, which lost 2 bases and 5 bases, there was a span of 11 bases. Germline CDR1 is MNHNS and CDR2 is SASEGT. Construction of the TCRbeta library involved unique molecular identifiers. Each CDR3 protein is one row after TCRdb ran MiXCR on the PCR reads. This table holds approximately 400,000 distinct CDR3 sequences, about a tenth found once. The rearrangement uses TRBV6-1 and TRBJ2-3, with D uncertain. The sequencing here drew on PBMCs from the stem cell graft donor, taken from the stem cell graft. The TCR was taken from a human donor who donated a stem cell graft to a child with acute myeloid leukemia. The CDR3 reads CASSERIGQDTQYF. Here the CDR3 DNA reads TGTGCCAGCAGTGAAAGGATAGGTCAAGATACGCAGTATTTT.